A single sample is the source of the 30 T cell receptor beta chains below, sequenced in a study of graft-versus-host responses after intestinal transplantation (dated by TCRdb to the early 2020s). Libraries came from the immunoSEQ multiplex PCR assay. The immuneACCESS repertoire file appears here via TCRdb, limited to in-frame rearrangements. These files lack a portion of the clones; in checked studies, under half of the deficit traces to unresolved V genes, and the cause of the others is not known. In this sample the table shows just under 50,000 clones, about four fifths of which occur a single time. The ten largest clones capture 0.35% to 0.55% of the sample. What the time point label conveys for this sample: cells obtained before transplantation from donor or recipient. Their antigens remain unidentified. The sequences come from unstimulated CD4+ T cells sorted from spleen or lymph node cells, collected before transplant. These receptors were taken from a human donor who was the organ donor for an intestinal transplant.

This clone occurred once. The chain has TRBV27 and TRBJ2-2, with 8 bases aligning to TRBD2. This CDR3 has 15 residues. V was clipped by 1 base and J by 2 bases; unmatched bases: 0. Germline V gene data show CDR1 as MNHEY and CDR2 as SMNVEV (reference sequence). CDR3: CASSLLAGNTGELFF. The CDR3, as DNA: TGTGCCAGCAGTTTATTAGCGGGAAACACCGGGGAGCTGTTTTTT.

The V and J genes are TRBV7-8 and TRBJ1-3; D is ambiguous. Germline V gene lookup returns CDR1 SGHVS and CDR2 FQNEAQ. This CDR3 spans 14 amino acids. V dropped 5 bases and J dropped 11 bases, with 19 bases sitting between them. In DNA form, the CDR3 reads TGTGCCAGCAGCCCCTGGGAGGCACCCGGCCCCATATATTTT. Translating gives CASSPWEAPGPIYF. Full variable domain (rest looked up from reference TRBV7-8 and TRBJ1-3): GAGVSQSPRYKVAKRGQDVALRCDPISGHVSLFWYQQALGQGPEFLTYFQNEAQLDKSGLPSDRFFAERPEGSVSTLKIQRTQQEDSAVYLCASSPWEAPGPIYFGEGSWLTVV.

The chain uses TRBV11-2 and TRBJ1-1, with D possibly TRBD1 on 5 matching bases. V lost 1 base, J lost 8 bases, and 11 bases lay in between. Germline values: CDR1 SGHAT, CDR2 FQNNGV. The CDR3 has 13 amino acids. CDR3 nucleotide sequence: TGTGCCAGCAGCTTAGGTGGGGCGGGGGAAGCTTTCTTT. Protein product: CASSLGGAGEAFF.

This chain uses TRBV2 with TRBJ1-2, with D unclear. CDR1 SNHLY and CDR2 FYNNEI come from the germline V gene. The CDR3 is made up of 12 amino acids. V was pared by 5 bases and J by 4 bases, with 8 bases between. The CDR3 DNA sequence: TGTGCCAGCAGTTCAAATCCCTATGGCTACACCTTC. Translation gives CASSSNPYGYTF.

V is TRBV29-1 and J is TRBJ1-2, with unresolved D. V was cut by 2 bases and J by 2 bases, with 9 bases left in between. Germline CDR1 is SQVTM and CDR2 is ANQGSEA. The CDR3 is 13 residues long. In DNA, the CDR3 is TGCAGCGTTGAATTTCTACAGAACTATGGCTACACCTTC. As protein: CSVEFLQNYGYTF.

There are a few counts of this clone. V usage is TRBV6-1 and J usage is TRBJ1-5; D perhaps matches TRBD1 (5 bases). The germline V gene has CDR1 MNHNS and CDR2 SASEGT. The germline V and J ends were trimmed by 0 bases and 3 bases, with 9 bases remaining between them. This CDR3 has 15 residues. The CDR3 nucleotides read TGTGCCAGCAGTGAAGCGTGGGGACTCAATCAGCCCCAGCATTTT. Translated, it gives CASSEAWGLNQPQHF.

This chain uses TRBV7-2 with TRBJ2-5; 8 positions agree with TRBD2. Germline CDR1 and CDR2: SGHTA and FQGNSA. The CDR3 is made up of 16 amino acids. V lost 2 bases and J lost 4; bases outside the gene matches: 9. The CDR3 reads CASSLWLSRGAETQYF. The CDR3 DNA reads TGTGCCAGCAGCTTATGGTTATCGCGGGGGGCAGAGACCCAGTACTTC.

The DNA of the CDR3 is TGTGCCAGCAGCTTAGGGGTGAACACCGGGGAGCTGTTTTTT. It yields the protein CASSLGVNTGELFF. V and J are TRBV13 and TRBJ2-2; no clear D. The CDR3 extends over 14 amino acids. Looked up from germline, CDR1 is PRHDT and CDR2 is FYEKMQ (reference sequence). V dropped 0 bases and J dropped 1 base, with 3 bases sitting between them.

This chain links TRBV5-1 with TRBJ2-1; 8 bases match TRBD2. The germline V gene has CDR1 SGHRS and CDR2 YFSETQ. J lost 12 bases, V lost 1 base, and 0 bases had no gene match. The CDR3 has 11 residues. DNA for the CDR3: TGCGCCAGCAGCTTGAGCGGGAGGCAGTTCTTC. It encodes CASSLSGRQFF.

V usage is TRBV21-1 and J usage is TRBJ2-4; TRBD1 is taken as the D call from the table, unchecked against the DNA. TRBV21-1 is a pseudogene segment. This CDR3 region has 16 residues. CDR3 DNA: TGTGCCAGCAGCAGCCACAGGTGTAAGGCCAAAAACATTCAGTACTTC. This translates into CASSSHRCKAKNIQYF.

The J gene is TRBJ2-7, the V gene TRBV18; 12 nucleotides match TRBD2. Germline CDR1 and CDR2: KGHSH and LQKENI. The CDR3 length is 15 residues. V shed 3 bases and J 0 bases; nucleotides not matched to a gene: 0. The CDR3 loop is CASSPGLAGSYEQYF. Here the CDR3 DNA reads TGTGCCAGCTCACCGGGACTAGCGGGCTCCTACGAGCAGTACTTC.

This chain connects TRBV6-5 to TRBJ2-3, with TRBD2 matching over 12 bases. The V gene's germline CDR1 is MNHEY and CDR2 SVGAGI. The CDR3 sequence is 15 residues long. J gave up 7 bases and V 6 bases, and 8 bases lay outside the gene matches. The CDR3 nucleotides read TGTGCCAGCAGGGAACCGGGACTAGCGGGCCATACGCAGTATTTT. Its translation: CASREPGLAGHTQYF.

The chain uses TRBV7-2 and TRBJ2-1; D gene ambiguous. The CDR3 contains 12 residues. Deletions cut 8 bases from V and 7 bases from J, with 12 bases between. The V gene's germline CDR1 is SGHTA and CDR2 FQGNSA. CDR3 loop: CASGRSRNEQFF. As DNA, the CDR3 is TGTGCCAGCGGCCGAAGCCGGAATGAGCAGTTCTTC.

This chain links TRBV4-2 with TRBJ2-2, with D unclear. V shed 4 bases and J shed 3 bases, with 6 bases lying between them. The germline V gene encodes CDR1 LGHNA and CDR2 YNFKEQ. The CDR3 runs to 13 residues. The CDR3 DNA is TGTGCCAGCAGCCCAGTCTACACCGGGGAGCTGTTTTTT. Encoded protein: CASSPVYTGELFF.

This clone has just one count. This sequence joins TRBV5-4 and TRBJ1-2, with D maybe TRBD1 (6 bases). Germline V lookup: CDR1 SGHNT, CDR2 YYREEE (reference sequence). The ends were cut back, 3 bases at V and 0 bases at J, with 24 bases in the middle. The CDR3 is 19 residues long. The chain's CDR3 is CASSSSDLPGDQANYGYTF. The CDR3, as DNA: TGTGCCAGCAGCTCTTCCGATTTGCCAGGGGACCAAGCTAACTATGGCTACACCTTC. The full variable domain, its missing parts supplied by reference TRBV5-4 and TRBJ1-2, is ETGVTQSPTHLIKTRGQQVTLRCSSQSGHNTVSWYQQALGQGPQFIFQYYREEENGRGNFPPRFSGLQFPNYSSELNVNALELDDSALYLCASSSSDLPGDQANYGYTFGSGTRLTVV.

The chain employs TRBV7-9 and TRBJ1-2; TRBD1 might be the D (5 bases). The CDR3 runs to 14 residues. Germline CDR1 and CDR2: SEHNR and FQNEAQ (reference sequence). V lost 1 base and J lost 2, with 8 bases in between. The CDR3 sequence: CASSLGGVNYGYTF. Written as DNA, the CDR3 is TGTGCCAGCAGCTTAGGGGGCGTGAACTATGGCTACACCTTC.

The chain joins TRBV6-5 to TRBJ1-6; possibly TRBD1 for D (6 bases). CDR3 length: 15 amino acids. Trimming took 5 bases from V and 10 from J, leaving 18 bases between them. Germline V gives CDR1 MNHEY, CDR2 SVGAGI. CDR3 residues: CASSRSGVSRSPLHF. CDR3 sequence (DNA): TGTGCCAGCAGTCGTTCAGGGGTTTCGAGGTCACCCCTCCACTTT.

The CDR3 loop reads CASSVSGSPGEQFF. The DNA of the CDR3 is TGTGCCAGCAGCGTAAGCGGGAGTCCAGGCGAGCAGTTCTTC. The chain joins TRBV9 to TRBJ2-1, with 8 bases aligning to TRBD2. The CDR3 length is 14 residues. With V trimmed by 1 base and J by 10 bases, 7 bases remained unmatched. Looked up from germline, CDR1 is SGDLS and CDR2 is YYNGEE.

A single count supports this clone. The chain links TRBV10-3 to TRBJ1-6; 7 nucleotides line up with TRBD1. The germline gives CDR1 ENHRY, CDR2 SYGVKD. The CDR3 loop spans 14 amino acids. Trimming cost V 10 bases and J 7 bases; bases outside gene matches: 10. In DNA form, the CDR3 reads TGTGCCACTACGCCTTTGGGACAGAATTCACCCCTCCACTTT. This sequence encodes CATTPLGQNSPLHF.

The chain uses TRBV11-2 and TRBJ1-6; D uncertain. The CDR3 length is 15 residues. Germline CDR1 reads SGHAT; CDR2 reads FQNNGV. V was trimmed by 1 base and J by 7 bases, leaving 11 bases between them. The CDR3 region has the DNA TGTGCCAGCAGCTTAGTCCAGGCGGGGAATTCACCCCTCCACTTT. It is translated as CASSLVQAGNSPLHF.

The chain employs TRBV6-5 and TRBJ2-7; D is perhaps TRBD1 (6 bases). This CDR3 region has 13 residues. Trimming took off 6 bases at V and 7 bases at J, with 16 bases between the two ends. Germline V gene sequence: CDR1 MNHEY, CDR2 SVGAGI. The DNA of the CDR3 is TGTGCCAGCAGCCAACCCCCGAGGGGGGAGCAGTACTTC. The encoded protein is CASSQPPRGEQYF.

The chain links TRBV7-8 to TRBJ2-7, with TRBD2 matching over 9 bases. This CDR3 region has 15 residues. CDR1 is SGHVS, CDR2 FQNEAQ, per germline. V lost 0 bases and J lost 2; bases outside the gene matches: 2. CDR3 DNA sequence: TGTGCCAGCAGCTTAGCGGCTAGCGGGGCCTACGAGCAGTACTTC. The encoded protein is CASSLAASGAYEQYF.

V is TRBV5-1 and J is TRBJ2-1, with a weak D call TRBD2 (6 bases). The length of the CDR3 is 13 residues. The germline V and J ends were trimmed by 2 bases and 3 bases, with 6 bases remaining between them. CDR1 and CDR2 from the germline V gene are SGHRS and YFSETQ. The CDR3 nucleotides are TGCGCCAGCAGCTTTAGCGGCTACAATGAGCAGTTCTTC. Encoded protein: CASSFSGYNEQFF.

J is TRBJ1-4 and V is TRBV5-1; a possible D gene is TRBD1 (5 bases). This CDR3 contains 15 residues. Germline V gene lookup returns CDR1 SGHRS and CDR2 YFSETQ. V lost 3 bases, J lost 2 bases, and 11 bases lay in between. The CDR3 is CASSSMGVTNEKLFF. DNA of the CDR3: TGCGCCAGCAGCTCTATGGGGGTGACTAATGAAAAACTGTTTTTT.

CDR3 amino acids: CASSHGTGGTDTQYF. CDR3 nucleotides: TGTGCCAGCAGCCACGGGACAGGGGGCACAGATACGCAGTATTTT. The J gene is TRBJ2-3, the V gene TRBV7-7, with TRBD1 matching 10 bases. Germline loops: CDR1 SSHAT, CDR2 FNYEAQ (reference sequence). V gave up 5 bases and J gave up 1 base; unmatched junction bases: 3. The length of the CDR3 is 15 residues.

This chain uses TRBV6-6 with TRBJ1-2; D is undetermined. The CDR3 has 14 amino acids. The V gene lost 0 bases and the J gene lost 8 bases, with 13 bases spanning the gap. The germline V gene has CDR1 MNHNY and CDR2 SVGAGI (reference sequence). CDR3 sequence reads: CASSYSAVLGGYTF. The CDR3 region has the DNA TGTGCCAGCAGTTACTCGGCAGTTCTAGGAGGCTACACCTTC.

V usage is TRBV4-1 and J usage is TRBJ2-1; 7 bases are shared with TRBD1. The CDR3 is 16 amino acids. V dropped 3 bases and J dropped 4; count of bases not matched to a gene: 9. CDR1 and CDR2 from the germline V gene are MGHRA and YSYEKL. The CDR3 DNA reads as TGCGCCAGCAGCCAGGGCGACAGGGTCAGGTACAATGAGCAGTTCTTC. This translates into CASSQGDRVRYNEQFF.

This chain joins TRBV19 and TRBJ1-2; 11 bases fit TRBD1. The junction had 5 bases not matched to a gene; V was cut back by 5 bases and J by 3 bases. CDR1 and CDR2 from the germline V gene are LNHDA and SQIVND (reference sequence). CDR3 length equals 15 residues. This CDR3 reads CASSFRDRGYYGYTF. As DNA, the CDR3 is TGTGCCAGTAGTTTCCGGGACAGGGGGTACTATGGCTACACCTTC.

The chain joins TRBV7-8 to TRBJ1-2, with D possibly being TRBD1 (5 bases). The ends were cut back, 5 bases at V and 8 bases at J, with 18 bases in the middle. The germline V gene has CDR1 SGHVS and CDR2 FQNEAQ. CDR3 length equals 14 residues. CDR3 in DNA: TGTGCCAGCAGCCCCCGGGGGGTCCGGGAAGGCTACACCTTC. Protein product: CASSPRGVREGYTF.

V gene TRBV11-2 combines with J gene TRBJ2-1; 8 bases fit TRBD2. V lost 6 bases, J lost 7 bases, and 11 bases stayed unmatched. CDR1 is SGHAT and CDR2 is FQNNGV in the germline V gene. The CDR3 is 15 residues long. CDR3 nucleotides: TGTGCCAGCAGTCCGGGACTAGGAAGATCAAATGAGCAGTTCTTC. Translated, it gives CASSPGLGRSNEQFF.